Presented here are 8 T cell receptor beta chains from one specimen sequenced in a study of blood T cell repertoires in COVID-19. Produced via immunoSEQ multiplex PCR; TCRdb's table is partial and in-frame only. The sample records 45,000 to 50,000 clones, 83% being singletons. The sequenced material came from peripheral blood. These receptors were obtained from a man at least 80 years old in a cohort sampled during active COVID-19.

The V gene is TRBV5-1, the J gene TRBJ1-6; 9 positions match TRBD1. This CDR3 region has 14 residues. Germline lookup yields CDR1 SGHRS and CDR2 YFSETQ. V was pared by 5 bases and J by 8 bases, with 5 bases of the junction left unmatched. The CDR3 nucleotides read TGCGCCAGCAGATCTGACAGGGGGGATTCACCCCTCCACTTT. Protein sequence: CASRSDRGDSPLHF.

The rearrangement uses TRBV6-2 or TRBV6-3 and TRBJ2-1, with 7 bases that match TRBD2. This CDR3 has 15 amino acids. In germline, CDR1 is MNHEY, CDR2 SVGEGT. J was trimmed by 7 bases and V by 4 bases; bases with no gene match: 10. The CDR3 nucleotides are TGTGCCAGCAGTTCTGGGTCTAGCGGACGGAATGAGCAGTTCTTC. It yields the protein CASSSGSSGRNEQFF.

This clone came up a few times. The chain couples TRBV5-4 to TRBJ2-7; 9 bases line up with TRBD2. Trimming removed 3 bases from V and 4 bases from J; junction bases left unmatched: 5. Germline lookup yields CDR1 SGHNT and CDR2 YYREEE (reference sequence). The CDR3 length is 14 residues. The CDR3 protein is CASSSLAGPYEQYF. The CDR3 region has the DNA TGTGCCAGCAGCTCTCTAGCGGGGCCTTACGAGCAGTACTTC. Complete variable domain (other parts from reference TRBV5-4 and TRBJ2-7): ETGVTQSPTHLIKTRGQQVTLRCSSQSGHNTVSWYQQALGQGPQFIFQYYREEENGRGNFPPRFSGLQFPNYSSELNVNALELDDSALYLCASSSLAGPYEQYFGPGTRLTVT.

This clone was seen only once. V is TRBV3-1 (or the pseudogene TRBV3-2) and J is TRBJ2-3; 12 bases agree with TRBD2. CDR1 is LGHDT, CDR2 YNNKEL, per germline (reference sequence). This CDR3 contains 13 residues. Unmatched junction bases numbered 7, after V lost 4 bases and J lost 14 bases. CDR3 loop: CASSRQLAGGLYF. The CDR3 DNA is TGTGCCAGCAGCCGCCAACTAGCGGGAGGACTGTATTTT.

This chain uses TRBV24-1 with TRBJ2-6, with TRBD1 identical over 7 bases. The CDR3 runs 16 residues. CDR1 KGHDR and CDR2 SFDVKD come from the germline V gene. Trimming took 2 bases from V and 2 from J; bases not matched to a gene: 2. CDR3 bases: TGTGCCACCAGTGATTCTACAGGGGCTGGGGCCAACGTCCTGACTTTC. This encodes CATSDSTGAGANVLTF.

V usage is TRBV18 and J usage is TRBJ1-1; 9 bases line up with TRBD1. J lost 6 bases, V lost 5 bases, and 4 bases had no gene match. CDR1 and CDR2 from the germline V gene are KGHSH and LQKENI. There are 13 residues in the CDR3. The CDR3 nucleotides read TGTGCCAGCTCAACAGGGGGCGTCGCTGAAGCTTTCTTT. Translating it yields CASSTGGVAEAFF.

This chain joins TRBV28 and TRBJ1-1, with TRBD1 matching 8 bases. After removal of 6 bases from V and 5 bases from J, the junction contained 2 bases not matched to a gene. The germline gives CDR1 MDHEN, CDR2 SYDVKM. This CDR3 has 12 residues. DNA of the CDR3: TGTGCCAGCAGAACAGGGGGAACTGAAGCTTTCTTT. It is translated as CASRTGGTEAFF.

The chain has TRBV5-5 and TRBJ2-2, with TRBD1 identical over 7 bases. Germline CDR1 and CDR2: SGHKS and YYEKEE (reference sequence). V was pared by 1 base and J by 1 base, with 1 base of the junction left unmatched. The CDR3 extends over 15 amino acids. CDR3 in DNA: TGTGCCAGCAGCTTGAGACAGGGGAACACCGGGGAGCTGTTTTTT. Translation gives CASSLRQGNTGELFF.